The 9 T cell receptor beta chains in this list originate from one sample, sequenced in a study of cytomegalovirus exposure and HLA in healthy donors. The PCR employed 60 Vbeta primers together with 13 Jbeta primers. Assay used: immunoSEQ multiplex PCR; TCRdb lists only in-frame clones, some missing. The sample holds under 200,000 clones, approximately 80% seen once. The sample comprised PBMCs. Every receptor here comes from a young man in good health and CMV-seronegative.

The rearrangement uses TRBV7-8 and TRBJ1-1, with D unresolved. Trimming removed 5 bases from V and 8 bases from J, with 15 bases in between. Germline V lookup: CDR1 SGHVS, CDR2 FQNEAQ. The CDR3 contains 13 residues. CDR3: CASSLIREGEAFF. The CDR3 nucleotides are TGTGCCAGCAGCCTTATCCGGGAGGGAGAAGCTTTCTTT.

V is TRBV6-1 and J is TRBJ2-1; TRBD1 agrees at 7 bases. CDR3 length equals 13 residues. Germline V gives CDR1 MNHNS, CDR2 SASEGT. The junction had 2 bases not matched to a gene; V was cut back by 4 bases and J by 5 bases. CDR3 amino acids: CASSGQGDNEQFF. CDR3 nucleotides: TGTGCCAGCAGTGGCCAGGGGGACAATGAGCAGTTCTTC.

To note about this clone: Mismatch with germline at one junction end may stem from a read error. V is TRBV19 and J is TRBJ1-1, with 11 bases identical to TRBD1. The CDR3 has 16 amino acids. CDR1 and CDR2 (germline): LNHDA, SQIVND (reference sequence). The CDR3 loop reads CASSTRDRGVKTEAFF. In DNA, the CDR3 is TGTGCCAGTAGTACCCGGGACAGGGGGGTGAAGACTGAAGCTTTCTTT. Drawing the rest from reference TRBV19 and TRBJ1-1, the complete variable domain is DGGITQSPKYLFRKEGQNVTLSCEQNLNHDAMYWYRQDPGQGLRLIYYSQIVNDFQKGDIAEGYSVSREKKESFPLTVTSAQKNPTAFYLCASSTRDRGVKTEAFFGQGTRLTVV.

This rearrangement joins TRBV6-1 to TRBJ2-2; D is ambiguous. Germline V gene lookup returns CDR1 MNHNS and CDR2 SASEGT. CDR3 length equals 12 residues. The germline V and J ends were trimmed by 7 bases and 5 bases, with 8 bases remaining between them. The CDR3 spells CASTVKTGELFF. CDR3 coding DNA: TGTGCCAGCACGGTGAAAACCGGGGAGCTGTTTTTT.

The chain combines TRBV25-1 with TRBJ2-1, with TRBD1 matching over 8 bases. Germline-derived CDR1 and CDR2 are MGHDK and SYGVNS. Germline trimming cut 1 base from V and 8 bases from J; bases unmatched to any gene: 4. This CDR3 comprises 14 residues. CDR3 loop: CASSELDRAHEQFF. The CDR3 bases are TGTGCCAGCAGTGAATTGGACAGGGCCCATGAGCAGTTCTTC.

On this clone: A junction boundary mismatches the germline segment, possibly from a read error. V usage is TRBV7-9 and J usage is TRBJ2-7; 7 bases match TRBD1. Germline V gene sequence: CDR1 SEHNR, CDR2 FQNEAQ (reference sequence). The CDR3 extends over 19 amino acids. Written as DNA, the CDR3 is TGTTCCAGCAGCTCCTCCGACAGGGTTTCTTTCCTTCCCGCCTACGAGCAGTACTTC. Its translation: CSSSSSDRVSFLPAYEQYF.

The CDR3 DNA reads as TGTGCCAGCAGCTCACAGGGGCAACATTCACCCCTCCACTTT. This encodes CASSSQGQHSPLHF. This chain joins TRBV7-2 and TRBJ1-6, with 7 bases identical to TRBD1. After removal of 4 bases from V and 8 bases from J, the junction contained 5 bases not matched to a gene. Germline CDR1 reads SGHTA; CDR2 reads FQGNSA. The CDR3 is made up of 14 amino acids.

The V and J genes are TRBV27 and TRBJ1-1; a weak D match, TRBD1 (6 bases). This CDR3 is built from 15 residues. From germline, CDR1 is MNHEY and CDR2 SMNVEV (reference sequence). The V end was cut by 4 bases, the J end by 4 bases, with 16 bases between. For the CDR3, the DNA is TGTGCCAGCAGTTGGGGGCCCCGGGGACCCACTGAAGCTTTCTTT. Translating gives CASSWGPRGPTEAFF.

Only one count was recorded for this clone. The chain joins TRBV7-2 to TRBJ2-5, with TRBD1 as a possible D gene (7 bases). Germline V CDR1 and CDR2: SGHTA, FQGNSA. V was clipped by 5 bases and J by 5 bases, with 15 bases between them. This CDR3 region has 14 residues. CDR3 sequence reads: CASSTDRAGETQYF. The CDR3 DNA is TGTGCCAGCAGCACTGACAGGGCGGGGGAGACCCAGTACTTC.